The 4 T cell receptor beta chains listed next were all sequenced from one sample in a study of blood T cells in healthy people across ages. Together with a sample-barcoded 5' primer, a J-beta primer mix was included in a second PCR lasting 7 to 11 cycles. One entry per CDR3 protein, called by TCRdb with MiXCR from the 5' RACE reads. This sample yields about 690,000 distinct CDR3 sequences, of which approximately 40% are seen a single time; about 32% belongs to the top ten. The sample consisted of blood. The receptors derive from a man at least 80 years old in good health.

This clonotype has a handful of counts. The chain carries TRBV15 and TRBJ2-1, with D possibly being TRBD2 (6 bases). V was clipped by 0 bases and J by 3 bases, with 12 bases between them. This CDR3 has 16 residues. CDR1 LNHNV and CDR2 YYDKDF come from the germline V gene (reference sequence). CDR3 coding DNA: TGTGCCACCAGCAGAGATCGAGGGCGGGGCTACAATGAGCAGTTCTTC. It is translated as CATSRDRGRGYNEQFF.

This clonotype was seen more than once but under ten times. The chain combines TRBV6-2 or TRBV6-3 with TRBJ1-5; no clear D. Trimming stripped 10 bases from V and 0 bases from J, with 7 bases between. The germline CDR1 and CDR2 sequences are MNHEY and SVGEGT. The CDR3 is made up of 12 amino acids. The CDR3 DNA is TGTGCCATAGGATATAGCAATCAGCCCCAGCATTTT. Translating gives CAIGYSNQPQHF.

This chain connects TRBV7-2 to TRBJ2-1; D is possibly TRBD2 (6 bases). The J call may not be correct, given that the DNA end is closer to TRBJ2-7. The CDR3 covers 15 residues. From germline, CDR1 is SGHTA and CDR2 FQGNSA. CDR3 sequence: CASSGRGSIAYEQYF. As DNA, the CDR3 is TGTGCCAGCAGCGGCCGGGGGAGCATCGCCTACGAGCAGTACTTC.

This rearrangement joins TRBV6-2 or TRBV6-3 to TRBJ2-5; 8 bases agree with TRBD2. The V gene end was trimmed by 2 bases and the J gene end by 4 bases; junction bases not matched to a gene: 3. Germline V gives CDR1 MNHEY, CDR2 SVGEGT. The CDR3 is 14 residues long. In nucleotides, the CDR3 is TGTGCCAGCAGTTACACTCTAGCGGGAGAGACCCAGTACTTC. Protein sequence: CASSYTLAGETQYF.